This paragraph covers one TCR beta chain sequence. Germline V gene lookup returns CDR1 SGHNT and CDR2 YENEEA. The CDR3 consists of 15 residues. Trimming at V came to 1 base and at J to 2 bases, leaving 3 bases not matched to a gene. Profiled with immunoSEQ multiplex PCR; TCRdb holds only in-frame clones, not every one. The profile shows 95,000 to 150,000 clones, around 86% of them singletons. The sample originates from a study of T cell responses to AZD1222 COVID-19 vaccine. Sequencing used peripheral blood, obtained 28 days after the second AZD1222 dose. The chain has TRBV11-3 and TRBJ2-7, with 9 bases identical to TRBD2. This TCR was sampled from an adult who received the AZD1222 COVID-19 vaccine. DNA of the CDR3: TGTGCCAGCAGCTTAGGGGCTAGCGGGGCCTACGAGCAGTACTTC. Protein sequence: CASSLGASGAYEQYF.